This TCR beta chain was profiled in a study of blood T cell repertoires in COVID-19. Study information: Sources were T cells, B-cell-depleted T cells, or PBMCs; the material itself was cDNA or gDNA.

Seattle cases were enrolled at active infection and followed longitudinally. Trimming cost V 5 bases and J 1 base, with 11 bases left between them. Germline-derived CDR1 and CDR2 are SEHNR and FQNEAQ (reference sequence). The CDR3 has 14 residues. As originally analysed: Researchers report that nucleated cell counts were estimated from reference gene primer amplification. Repertoires were generated with immunoSEQ multiplex PCR, while TCRdb's copy carries only in-frame clones and drops some. V and J calls and clone size are given by that table; D and trimming were obtained from the DNA. The sample includes fewer than 250,000 clones, over 90% seen only once; the top ten take roughly 0.79%.

The source is a young man with COVID-19, enrolled during active disease. The V and J genes are TRBV7-9 and TRBJ1-1; no reliable D call. Sequencing was done on a sample of peripheral blood. CDR3 bases: TGTGCCAGCAGCACAGTGGTACAGAACACTGAAGCTTTCTTT. This encodes CASSTVVQNTEAFF.